These 32 T cell receptor beta chains came from one sample sequenced in a study of T cell responses to AZD1222 COVID-19 vaccine (dated by TCRdb to the early 2020s). The time point label here, explained by the study, means: about 28 days (+/-7) after the second vaccine dose. To prepare the library, the immunoSEQ multiplex PCR assay was applied. In TCRdb, the immuneACCESS table is reduced to in-frame sequences with V and J assigned. These tables do not hold every clone; where another copy was compared, an unresolved V gene accounts for under half, and the others remain unexplained. Present in this sample are 120,000 to 150,000 clones, about 94% of which were seen just once. Approximately 4% of the sample comes from the top ten. The sequencing here drew on peripheral blood, taken 28 days after the second AZD1222 dose. The receptors derive from an adult who received the AZD1222 COVID-19 vaccine.

The chain uses TRBV4-2 and TRBJ2-3, with 10 bases identical to TRBD2. The V segment lost 4 bases and the J segment 0 bases; nucleotides outside the gene matches: 4. The CDR3 has 16 amino acids. Per germline, CDR1 LGHNA and CDR2 YNFKEQ. The CDR3 here is CASSPSGGVSTDTQYF. The CDR3 DNA is TGTGCCAGCAGCCCAAGCGGGGGGGTTAGCACAGATACGCAGTATTTT.

The V call is TRBV5-6, the J call TRBJ1-1; D not certain. The length of the CDR3 is 15 residues. CDR1 and CDR2 from the germline V gene are SGHDT and YYEEEE. Trimming cost V 6 bases and J 0 bases, with 15 bases left between them. CDR3 region: CASNDGVRMNTEAFF. The CDR3 DNA reads TGTGCCAGCAACGACGGAGTTCGGATGAACACTGAAGCTTTCTTT.

This chain joins TRBV27 and TRBJ2-3; perhaps TRBD1 as D (6 bases). CDR3 length equals 16 residues. V was trimmed by 6 bases and J by 4 bases, leaving 20 bases between them. Germline loops: CDR1 MNHEY, CDR2 SMNVEV (reference sequence). DNA of the CDR3: TGTGCCAGCAGCCTCCCCCGACAGGTCTATCCAGATACGCAGTATTTT. This gives the protein CASSLPRQVYPDTQYF.

The rearrangement links TRBV7-2 to TRBJ1-6; no definite D call. Germline V gene lookup returns CDR1 SGHTA and CDR2 FQGNSA. This CDR3 comprises 13 residues. V lost 4 bases to trimming and J lost 10 bases, with 11 bases between them. The CDR3 region is CASSSTSTSPLHF. The CDR3 DNA is TGTGCCAGCAGCTCGACTTCCACGTCACCCCTCCACTTT. Supplemented by reference TRBV7-2 and TRBJ1-6, the full variable domain reads GAGVSQSPSNKVTEKGKDVELRCDPISGHTALYWYRQSLGQGLEFLIYFQGNSAPDKSGLPSDRFSAERTGGSVSTLTIQRTQQEDSAVYLCASSSTSTSPLHFGNGTRLTVT.

V and J are TRBV6-2 or TRBV6-3 and TRBJ1-5; D ambiguous. Trimming took 0 bases from V and 7 from J, leaving 7 bases between them. Germline V gives CDR1 MNHEY, CDR2 SVGEGT. CDR3 length equals 13 residues. The CDR3 reads CASSYSLSQPQHF. CDR3 nucleotides: TGTGCCAGCAGTTACTCCTTAAGCCAGCCCCAGCATTTT.

The chain joins TRBV3-1 (or the pseudogene TRBV3-2) to TRBJ2-5, with D possibly being TRBD1 (6 bases). This CDR3 spans 16 amino acids. Trimming cost V 1 base and J 3 bases, with 15 bases left between them. Germline loops: CDR1 LGHDT, CDR2 YNNKEL (reference sequence). DNA of the CDR3: TGTGCCAGCAGCCAAGGAGGCATGACAGGAAAAGAGACCCAGTACTTC. As protein: CASSQGGMTGKETQYF.

V usage is TRBV6-2 or TRBV6-3 and J usage is TRBJ1-3; D not certain. The CDR3 totals 13 residues. The germline CDR1 and CDR2 sequences are MNHEY and SVGEGT. The V end lost 2 bases, the J end lost 4 bases, and 6 bases lay between the germline ends. The DNA of the CDR3 is TGTGCCAGCAGTTACAATTTCGGAAACACCATATATTTT. Translating gives CASSYNFGNTIYF.

The chain employs TRBV12-3 or TRBV12-4 and TRBJ1-1, with no clear D. This CDR3 region has 13 residues. The V gene lost 8 bases and the J gene lost 1 base, with 11 bases spanning the gap. CDR3 DNA: TGTGCCAGCCTTGACACGGCGAACACTGAAGCTTTCTTT. It encodes CASLDTANTEAFF.

The chain couples TRBV9 to TRBJ1-6; no clear D gene. From germline, CDR1 is SGDLS and CDR2 YYNGEE. CDR3 size: 12 residues. Trimming shortened V by 3 bases and J by 9 bases, and 7 bases separated the two germline ends. This CDR3 reads CASSAGSSPLHF. In nucleotides, the CDR3 is TGTGCCAGCAGCGCGGGATCTTCACCCCTCCACTTT.

The chain joins TRBV20-1 to TRBJ2-7, with D possibly being TRBD1 (5 bases). Looked up from germline, CDR1 is DFQATT and CDR2 is SNEGSKA (reference sequence). The CDR3 contains 14 residues. V lost 3 bases, J lost 0 bases, and 12 bases lay in between. The DNA for the CDR3 is TGCAGTGCTAGTACAGGATCCCACTCCTACGAGCAGTACTTC. This gives the protein CSASTGSHSYEQYF.

V and J are TRBV6-2 or TRBV6-3 and TRBJ2-7; D ambiguous. Trimming shortened V by 5 bases and J by 2 bases, and 7 bases separated the two germline ends. The CDR3 spans 12 residues. Germline assignment: CDR1 MNHEY and CDR2 SVGEGT. CDR3 nucleotide sequence: TGTGCCAGCAGTCGGGTCCCCTACGAGCAGTACTTC. Residues: CASSRVPYEQYF.

This clone was observed a handful of times. The V call is TRBV7-9, the J call TRBJ2-7, with D uncertain. The CDR3 length is 13 residues. With 1 base removed from V and 4 bases from J, the gap between germline ends came to 8 bases. CDR1 and CDR2 from the germline V gene are SEHNR and FQNEAQ (reference sequence). CDR3 sequence reads: CASSLGRAYEQYF. CDR3 nucleotides: TGTGCCAGCAGCTTAGGGCGAGCTTACGAGCAGTACTTC.

This sequence joins TRBV23-1 and TRBJ2-1; weak D call: TRBD2 (5 bases). TRBV23-1 qualifies as an ORF whose function is uncertain. V dropped 7 bases and J dropped 5 bases, with 15 bases sitting between them. The length of the CDR3 is 14 residues. CDR3: CASTPRRLHNEQFF. In nucleotides, the CDR3 is TGCGCCAGCACCCCTAGGAGACTACACAATGAGCAGTTCTTC.

The J gene is TRBJ2-5, the V gene TRBV9; maybe TRBD2 (5 bases). CDR1 is SGDLS, CDR2 YYNGEE, per germline. Trimming took off 2 bases at V and 4 bases at J, with 9 bases between the two ends. The CDR3 extends over 13 amino acids. In DNA, the CDR3 is TGTGCCAGCAGCGTGGACTTTGGAGAGACCCAGTACTTC. Protein product: CASSVDFGETQYF.

The V gene is TRBV4-1, the J gene TRBJ2-2; a weak D match, TRBD2 (5 bases). The CDR3 has 15 residues. The germline V gene encodes CDR1 MGHRA and CDR2 YSYEKL. The V gene lost 3 bases and the J gene lost 1 base, with 9 bases spanning the gap. CDR3 amino acids: CASSQAGLNTGELFF. CDR3 nucleotides: TGCGCCAGCAGCCAGGCGGGCTTGAACACCGGGGAGCTGTTTTTT.

The rearrangement links TRBV9 to TRBJ1-3, with D uncertain. The germline V gene has CDR1 SGDLS and CDR2 YYNGEE. Trimming shortened V by 1 base and J by 0 bases, and 11 bases separated the two germline ends. The CDR3 covers 16 residues. The chain's CDR3 is CASSVYGRVSGNTIYF. The CDR3 coding sequence is TGTGCCAGCAGCGTATACGGTAGGGTCTCTGGAAACACCATATATTTT.

The chain carries TRBV4-2 and TRBJ2-2; TRBD2 is a possible D gene (6 bases). Trimming took 6 bases from V and 0 from J, leaving 11 bases between them. Per the germline V gene, CDR1 is LGHNA and CDR2 is YNFKEQ. The CDR3 runs 15 residues. CDR3 sequence: CASSMGGSNTGELFF. For the CDR3, the DNA is TGTGCCAGCAGTATGGGGGGTTCGAACACCGGGGAGCTGTTTTTT.

The gene calls are TRBV7-9 and TRBJ1-1, with 7 bases identical to TRBD1. V lost 5 bases and J lost 1; bases outside the gene matches: 7. The CDR3 length is 15 residues. Germline V gene data show CDR1 as SEHNR and CDR2 as FQNEAQ (reference sequence). This CDR3 reads CASSHHRDRNTEAFF. In DNA form, the CDR3 reads TGTGCCAGCAGCCACCACCGGGACAGGAACACTGAAGCTTTCTTT. Combining the CDR3 with reference TRBV7-9 and TRBJ1-1 gives the whole variable domain DTGVSQNPRHKITKRGQNVTFRCDPISEHNRLYWYRQTLGQGPEFLTYFQNEAQLEKSRLLSDRFSAERPKGSFSTLEIQRTEQGDSAMYLCASSHHRDRNTEAFFGQGTRLTVV.

The chain links TRBV3-1 (or the pseudogene TRBV3-2) to TRBJ1-4, with 8 bases lining up with TRBD1. Germline values: CDR1 LGHDT, CDR2 YNNKEL (reference sequence). This CDR3 spans 15 amino acids. V shed 3 bases, J shed 8 bases, and the junction held 8 bases outside the gene matches. Here the CDR3 reads CASSHRGTGGEKLFF. The CDR3 nucleotides read TGTGCCAGCAGCCATAGGGGGACAGGCGGGGAAAAACTGTTTTTT.

V usage is TRBV7-8 and J usage is TRBJ1-2; D perhaps matches TRBD1 (5 bases). The CDR3 loop spans 15 amino acids. The germline V gene encodes CDR1 SGHVS and CDR2 FQNEAQ. The V gene lost 5 bases and the J gene lost 4 bases, with 17 bases spanning the gap. The CDR3 bases are TGTGCCAGCAGCCCCGGACGTTCGGGGGGCTATGGCTACACCTTC. Amino acid sequence: CASSPGRSGGYGYTF.

The chain uses TRBV5-1 and TRBJ2-3, with D perhaps assigned TRBD1 or TRBD2 (5 bases each). V was shortened by 4 bases and J by 2 bases, with 14 bases between the two germline ends. This CDR3 comprises 15 residues. The germline V gene has CDR1 SGHRS and CDR2 YFSETQ. The CDR3, as DNA: TGCGCCAGCAGCAGGACGGGGCTTAACACAGATACGCAGTATTTT. It is translated as CASSRTGLNTDTQYF.

The rearrangement links TRBV7-8 to TRBJ1-6; D is unclear. The length of the CDR3 is 17 residues. V was clipped by 3 bases and J by 9 bases, with 21 bases between them. Germline lookup yields CDR1 SGHVS and CDR2 FQNEAQ. In DNA form, the CDR3 reads TGTGCCAGCAGCTTTCAGCACGGGCGGAGATCTAGTTCACCCCTCCACTTT. It translates to CASSFQHGRRSSSPLHF.

The CDR3 protein is CASKGYEQYF. The CDR3 nucleotides are TGTGCCAGCAAAGGCTACGAGCAGTACTTC. The chain employs TRBV2 and TRBJ2-7; D is unresolved. Trimming removed 7 bases from V and 3 bases from J, with 4 bases in between. The CDR3 extends over 10 amino acids. Per the germline V gene, CDR1 is SNHLY and CDR2 is FYNNEI.

The CDR3 loop reads CASSDGTSLNEQFF. In DNA form, the CDR3 reads TGTGCCAGCAGTGATGGGACTAGTCTCAATGAGCAGTTCTTC. V gene TRBV6-1 combines with J gene TRBJ2-1; 8 bases fit TRBD2. Looked up from germline, CDR1 is MNHNS and CDR2 is SASEGT. The junction had 4 bases not matched to a gene; V was cut back by 3 bases and J by 6 bases. The CDR3 contains 14 residues.

The V gene is TRBV9, the J gene TRBJ2-1; 9 bases line up with TRBD1. The junction had 10 bases not matched to a gene; V was cut back by 0 bases and J by 9 bases. CDR1 and CDR2 from the germline V gene are SGDLS and YYNGEE. The CDR3 extends over 16 amino acids. The CDR3 sequence: CASSVAGQGRFGEQFF. CDR3 sequence (DNA): TGTGCCAGCAGCGTAGCGGGACAGGGTAGGTTTGGTGAGCAGTTCTTC.

The V and J genes are TRBV28 and TRBJ1-6, with D possibly matching TRBD1 (5 bases). Trimming left V 3 bases short and J 7 bases short, with 19 bases between. Germline V CDR1 and CDR2: MDHEN, SYDVKM. The CDR3 totals 17 residues. CDR3 loop: CASSFPRGVGINSPLHF. CDR3 nucleotides: TGTGCCAGCAGTTTCCCGAGGGGCGTCGGGATAAATTCACCCCTCCACTTT.

V gene TRBV28 combines with J gene TRBJ1-4, with a tentative D call TRBD1 (5 bases). V shed 6 bases and J shed 6 bases, with 14 bases lying between them. Germline V lookup: CDR1 MDHEN, CDR2 SYDVKM. This CDR3 contains 14 residues. The CDR3 nucleotides are TGTGCCAGCAGCCCCCCAGGGCGGGATGAAAAACTGTTTTTT. It is translated as CASSPPGRDEKLFF.

The V and J genes are TRBV29-1 and TRBJ1-1; D gene ambiguous. There are 9 residues in the CDR3. Germline CDR1 and CDR2: SQVTM and ANQGSEA. V lost 4 bases, J lost 5 bases, and 2 bases lay in between. CDR3: CSVGTEAFF. Written as DNA, the CDR3 is TGCAGCGTTGGGACTGAAGCTTTCTTT.

V and J are TRBV7-9 and TRBJ2-2; D remains ambiguous. Trimming pared 1 base from V and 6 bases from J, leaving 9 bases between. CDR1 and CDR2 (germline): SEHNR, FQNEAQ (reference sequence). The CDR3 is made up of 14 amino acids. CDR3: CASSLGYSPGELFF. The CDR3 DNA follows: TGTGCCAGCAGCTTAGGGTACTCACCCGGGGAGCTGTTTTTT.

The chain couples TRBV3-1 (or the pseudogene TRBV3-2) to TRBJ2-7; TRBD2 agrees at 10 bases. The V and J ends lost 3 bases and 4 bases, in that order; junction bases with no gene match: 12. Germline CDR1 LGHDT, CDR2 YNNKEL (reference sequence). The CDR3 is made up of 17 amino acids. DNA for the CDR3: TGTGCCAGCAGCCAGGCGCCGGAGCGGGGGGGCTGGTACGAGCAGTACTTC. Its protein product is CASSQAPERGGWYEQYF.

The chain uses TRBV5-8 and TRBJ2-6, with unresolved D. There are 14 residues in the CDR3. Germline assignment: CDR1 SGHTS and CDR2 YDEGEE. The V gene lost 6 bases and the J gene lost 5 bases, with 12 bases spanning the gap. CDR3 amino acids: CASMLRAWANVLTF. The CDR3 DNA reads TGTGCCAGCATGCTAAGAGCCTGGGCCAACGTCCTGACTTTC.

This CDR3 is CASSSRQGRAYGYTF. As DNA, the CDR3 is TGTGCCAGCAGTTCCCGACAGGGCCGTGCCTATGGCTACACCTTC. V and J are TRBV6-5 and TRBJ1-2; TRBD1 matches at 7 bases. The CDR3 is 15 amino acids. V shed 4 bases and J 4 bases; nucleotides not matched to a gene: 9. The V gene's germline CDR1 is MNHEY and CDR2 SVGAGI.